The 3 T cell receptor beta chains in this list originate from one sample, sequenced in a study of blood T cell repertoires in COVID-19 (dated by TCRdb to the early 2020s). The library was produced with the immunoSEQ multiplex PCR assay. Imported from immuneACCESS, the table was reduced by TCRdb to in-frame sequences with V and J called. These copies leave out some clones; in studies compared against another copy, an unresolved V gene accounts for under half, and the cause of the remainder is not known. This sample gives 270,000 or so clones in total; approximately 90% of them show up just once. Around 1.2% of the sample is held by the ten biggest clonotypes. Sequenced sample: PBMCs or T cells enriched from blood (not recorded which). All receptors come from a woman in her 40s with acute COVID-19.

The chain couples TRBV11-3 to TRBJ2-1, with D possibly TRBD1 on 5 matching bases. The CDR3 runs 13 residues. CDR1 is SGHNT, CDR2 YENEEA, per germline. The V end lost 3 bases, the J end lost 5 bases, and 8 bases lay between the germline ends. CDR3 DNA: TGTGCCAGCAGCTTGACAGCAGACAATGAGCAGTTCTTC. This sequence encodes CASSLTADNEQFF. The complete variable domain, with remaining parts taken from reference TRBV11-3 and TRBJ2-1, reads EAGVVQSPRYKIIEKKQPVAFWCNPISGHNTLYWYLQNLGQGPELLIRYENEEAVDDSQLPKDRFSAERLKGVDSTLKIQPAELGDSAVYLCASSLTADNEQFFGPGTRLTVL.

J is TRBJ1-1 and V is TRBV4-1, with a weak D call TRBD1 (5 bases). Germline loops: CDR1 MGHRA, CDR2 YSYEKL. With 1 base removed from V and 10 bases from J, the gap between germline ends came to 16 bases. The CDR3 totals 14 residues. CDR3 bases: TGCGCCAGCAGCCAAGTTAGGGGAGGTCTGGGAGCTTTCTTT. This gives the protein CASSQVRGGLGAFF.

The gene calls are TRBV18 and TRBJ1-4; TRBD1 might be the D (6 bases). V lost 5 bases and J 6 bases, leaving 16 bases between the germline ends. CDR3 length: 15 amino acids. CDR1 and CDR2 (germline): KGHSH, LQKENI. CDR3 bases: TGTGCCAGCTCAGAATATCAGGGGTCTCATGAAAAACTGTTTTTT. Amino acids: CASSEYQGSHEKLFF.